This T cell receptor (beta chain) was captured in a study of cytomegalovirus exposure and HLA in healthy donors. The study ran its PCR with 60 Vbeta and 13 Jbeta primers. Libraries were prepared by immunoSEQ multiplex PCR; TCRdb keeps only in-frame clonotypes and omits some of them. The sample holds more than 90,000 clones, more than 80% seen once. V was clipped by 1 base and J by 1 base, with 10 bases between them. In germline, CDR1 is MGHRA, CDR2 YSYEKL. The CDR3 loop spans 15 amino acids. Material: PBMCs. The receptor was derived from a man under 40 in good health and CMV-seronegative. This chain uses TRBV4-1 with TRBJ1-1, with a weak D call TRBD1 (5 bases). CDR3: CASSQAGGGNTEAFF. In DNA form, the CDR3 reads TGCGCCAGCAGCCAAGCCGGGGGGGGGAACACTGAAGCTTTCTTT.